These T cell receptor beta chains were read from a single sample in a study of T cells in Graves' hyperthyroidism and ophthalmopathy. TCRdb re-analysed the multiplex PCR reads in MiXCR, keeping a single row per CDR3 protein. The repertoire holds 700,000 to 950,000 distinct CDR3 sequences, with 35% as singletons. The material sequenced was blood. These receptors came from a woman between 35 and 50 years old with Graves' hyperthyroidism. CDR3s leave out the opening cysteine and the closing phenylalanine or tryptophan. Fields, in order: J gene, V gene, CDR3 protein.

J: TRBJ2-2
V: TRBV19
CDR3: ATRDPTTGYLSGELF

J: TRBJ1-2
V: TRBV15
CDR3: ATSSRSGWRAHT

J: TRBJ1-4
V: TRBV7-2
CDR3: ASSLQGYEGEKLF

J: TRBJ2-2
V: TRBV19
CDR3: ASSMLAGAHRNTGELF

J: TRBJ1-2
V: TRBV6-6
CDR3: ASSYLGSGYT

J: TRBJ1-2
V: TRBV9
CDR3: ASSPPVAQGMSGYT

J: TRBJ1-6
V: TRBV12-3/TRBV12-4
CDR3: ASSITTLTGGLSDSPLH

J: TRBJ2-2
V: TRBV20-1
CDR3: SAPKGGSGELF

J: TRBJ1-1
V: TRBV10-3
CDR3: AISEAGTEAF

J: TRBJ1-2
V: TRBV29-1
CDR3: SFHGQSNYGYT

J: TRBJ2-2
V: TRBV2
CDR3: ASMREGTTGELF

J: TRBJ1-1
V: TRBV19
CDR3: ASTTAQGATEAF

J: TRBJ2-5
V: TRBV4-3
CDR3: ASSQGVGQTQY

J: TRBJ2-7
V: TRBV7-2
CDR3: ASSFYSSGRDDEQY

J: TRBJ1-1
V: TRBV7-3
CDR3: ASSLMGGGEAF

J: TRBJ2-6
V: TRBV15
CDR3: ATSRDRASGANVLT

J: TRBJ2-5
V: TRBV25-1
CDR3: ASSDPGGAETQY

J: TRBJ1-1
V: TRBV9
CDR3: ASSEPRATGQPNTEAF

J: TRBJ1-1
V: TRBV2
CDR3: ASSKTANTEAF

J: TRBJ2-7
V: TRBV2
CDR3: ASSYSRERATVYEQY

J: TRBJ2-7
V: TRBV7-9
CDR3: ASSSQGTGEQY

J: TRBJ1-2
V: TRBV6-5
CDR3: ASSGQRDRLNYGYT

J: TRBJ2-2
V: TRBV2
CDR3: ASTGGVGTGELF

J: TRBJ1-3
V: TRBV20-1
CDR3: SAHGGNTIY

J: TRBJ2-2
V: TRBV7-8
CDR3: ASSLQGLGLGTTGELF

J: TRBJ1-2
V: TRBV5-6
CDR3: ASSLGGAGASYGYT

J: TRBJ2-7
V: TRBV2
CDR3: ASMGVYEQY

J: TRBJ2-5
V: TRBV29-1
CDR3: SLWTAPQETQY

J: TRBJ1-4
V: TRBV7-9
CDR3: ASSQVRELKEKLF

J: TRBJ1-4
V: TRBV7-8
CDR3: ASSPTGEGVNEKLF

J: TRBJ2-7
V: TRBV20-1
CDR3: SAHSAADEQY

J: TRBJ1-3
V: TRBV12-3/TRBV12-4
CDR3: ASSFQGKNTIY

J: TRBJ2-2
V: TRBV7-2
CDR3: ASSWQENTGELF

J: TRBJ1-6
V: TRBV7-6
CDR3: ASRGPGQGHSPLH

J: TRBJ1-2
V: TRBV7-9
CDR3: ASSGPGGREGYT

J: TRBJ1-1
V: TRBV10-3
CDR3: AISELATLNTEAF

J: TRBJ2-2
V: TRBV5-6
CDR3: ASSLDRRLFTGELF

J: TRBJ2-3
V: TRBV29-1
CDR3: SVEDAGLLGDTQY

J: TRBJ1-5
V: TRBV19
CDR3: ATVGGYSNQPQH

J: TRBJ2-1
V: TRBV7-3
CDR3: ASSLGLAGNEQF

J: TRBJ2-5
V: TRBV27
CDR3: ASASSGVFQETQY

J: TRBJ1-1
V: TRBV29-1
CDR3: SGLGQMNTEAF

J: TRBJ1-5
V: TRBV28
CDR3: ASSLGSLSNQPQH

J: TRBJ1-2
V: TRBV5-1
CDR3: ASSLNLRTGYGYT

J: TRBJ1-2
V: TRBV13
CDR3: ASSLVVPGSDYGYT

J: TRBJ2-3
V: TRBV10-2
CDR3: ASRVAGFTDTQY

J: TRBJ1-4
V: TRBV7-9
CDR3: ASSHRGNEKLF

J: TRBJ2-2
V: TRBV6-2/TRBV6-3
CDR3: ASTMGTGELF

J: TRBJ1-1
V: TRBV10-3
CDR3: AISLGGANTEAF

J: TRBJ1-2
V: TRBV12-3/TRBV12-4
CDR3: ASTQMGARYGYT

J: TRBJ2-5
V: TRBV2
CDR3: ASSSGLAETQY

J: TRBJ1-2
V: TRBV5-1
CDR3: ASSQEVGGDGYT

J: TRBJ2-2
V: TRBV20-1
CDR3: SASYRENTGELF

J: TRBJ2-7
V: TRBV4-3
CDR3: ASSQEASGVYEQY